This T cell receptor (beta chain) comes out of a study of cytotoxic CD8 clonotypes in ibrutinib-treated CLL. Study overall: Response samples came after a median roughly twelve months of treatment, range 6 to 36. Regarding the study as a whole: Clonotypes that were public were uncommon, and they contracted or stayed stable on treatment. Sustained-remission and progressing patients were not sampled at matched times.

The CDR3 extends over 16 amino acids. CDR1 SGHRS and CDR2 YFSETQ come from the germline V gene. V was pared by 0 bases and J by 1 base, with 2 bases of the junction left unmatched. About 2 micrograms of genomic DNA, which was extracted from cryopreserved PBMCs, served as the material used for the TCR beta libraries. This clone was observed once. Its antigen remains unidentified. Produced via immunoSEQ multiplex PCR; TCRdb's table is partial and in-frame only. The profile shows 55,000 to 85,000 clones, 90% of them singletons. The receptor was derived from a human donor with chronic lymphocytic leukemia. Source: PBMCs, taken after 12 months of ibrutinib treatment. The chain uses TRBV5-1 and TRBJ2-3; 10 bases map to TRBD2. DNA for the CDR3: TGCGCCAGCAGCTTGGGGACTAGCGGACGCACAGATACGCAGTATTTT. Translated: CASSLGTSGRTDTQYF.